This entry lists 20 T cell receptor beta chains sequenced from one sample in a study of T cells in Graves' hyperthyroidism and ophthalmopathy. There were TCR beta CDR3 regions amplified from RNA transcripts. HTBI primers were used for first-round RT-PCR of the TCR CDR3. TCRdb used MiXCR to reprocess the multiplex PCR reads, holding one entry per CDR3 protein. The sample carries about 530,000 distinct CDR3 sequences, roughly a sixth recorded once. Sequenced: blood. These receptors were collected from a woman in her late teens or twenties with Graves' ophthalmopathy.

With regard to this clonotype: One junction end does not reproduce the germline sequence, and a read error may be involved. The J gene is TRBJ1-6, the V gene TRBV19; the D is unclear. This CDR3 comprises 14 residues. The germline CDR1 and CDR2 sequences are LNHDA and SQIVND (reference sequence). The CDR3, as DNA: TGTGCCAGTAGTATTCGAACAGTCACCTCACCCCTCCGCTTT. Its translation: CASSIRTVTSPLRF.

This clonotype was counted ten times or more. The V call is TRBV7-2, the J call TRBJ2-1; D gene unclear. This CDR3 is 16 amino acids long. Trimming stripped 1 base from V and 0 bases from J, with 10 bases between. CDR1 and CDR2 (germline): SGHTA, FQGNSA. CDR3 sequence (DNA): TGTGCCAGCAGCTTAGGGCAGCTAAGCTCCTACAATGAGCAGTTCTTC. Protein: CASSLGQLSSYNEQFF.

A note on this clonotype: This clone may be a read error of a much larger clone one base away. The CDR3 end shows no conserved phenylalanine or tryptophan, and so a read error is likely. The rearrangement links TRBV28 to TRBJ1-5; 7 bases match TRBD1. The CDR3 totals 14 residues. V was pared by 5 bases and J by 6 bases, with 7 bases of the junction left unmatched. Germline CDR1 and CDR2: MDHEN and SYDVKM. The CDR3: CASSPGTVVQPQHL. The CDR3 coding sequence is TGTGCCAGCAGTCCGGGGACAGTCGTTCAGCCCCAGCATTTA.

The chain couples TRBV15 to TRBJ2-2, with no clear D. Germline V gene data show CDR1 as LNHNV and CDR2 as YYDKDF (reference sequence). This CDR3 region has 14 residues. The V and J ends lost 0 bases and 5 bases respectively, with 7 bases between them. The CDR3 nucleotides read TGTGCCACCAGCAGAGATGTGGGTACCGGGGAGCTGTTTTTT. Protein: CATSRDVGTGELFF.

The chain employs TRBV2 and TRBJ2-1; D perhaps matches TRBD2 (7 bases). V lost 4 bases and J 14 bases, leaving 12 bases between the germline ends. The CDR3 is 11 residues long. Looked up from germline, CDR1 is SNHLY and CDR2 is FYNNEI. CDR3 loop: CASSVEGGEFF. The CDR3, as DNA: TGTGCCAGCAGTGTAGAGGGGGGGGAGTTCTTC. Complete variable domain (other parts from reference TRBV2 and TRBJ2-1): EPEVTQTPSHQVTQMGQEVILRCVPISNHLYFYWYRQILGQKVEFLVSFYNNEISEKSEIFDDQFSVERPDGSNFTLKIRSTKLEDSAMYFCASSVEGGEFFGPGTRLTVL.

This clonotype has a count of ten or more. The V gene is TRBV5-4, the J gene TRBJ1-1; D may be TRBD1 (6 bases). The CDR3 extends over 16 amino acids. V was pared by 0 bases and J by 4 bases, with 16 bases between. Germline V gene data show CDR1 as SGHNT and CDR2 as YYREEE (reference sequence). The CDR3 here is CASSLAAGARGTEAFF. The CDR3 DNA follows: TGTGCCAGCAGCTTGGCCGCAGGGGCGCGCGGCACTGAAGCTTTCTTT.

This clonotype has at least ten counts. The chain couples TRBV27 to TRBJ2-1; 7 bases agree with TRBD1. J lost 6 bases, V lost 6 bases, and 14 bases had no gene match. This CDR3 is 16 amino acids long. Germline V gives CDR1 MNHEY, CDR2 SMNVEV (reference sequence). The CDR3, as DNA: TGTGCCAGCAGACTAGATAACAGGGGTTGGGGCAATGAGCAGTTCTTC. This translates into CASRLDNRGWGNEQFF.

This chain links TRBV5-1 with TRBJ2-1, with a weak D call TRBD1 (6 bases). The CDR3 sequence is 15 residues long. The V end lost 3 bases, the J end lost 7 bases, and 17 bases lay between the germline ends. Germline V gene sequence: CDR1 SGHRS, CDR2 YFSETQ. For the CDR3, the DNA is TGCGCCAGCAGCTCAGGGGCTAGGGGATTGAATGAGCAGTTCTTC. Amino acid sequence: CASSSGARGLNEQFF. Full variable domain (missing parts from reference TRBV5-1 and TRBJ2-1): KAGVTQTPRYLIKTRGQQVTLSCSPISGHRSVSWYQQTPGQGLQFLFEYFSETQRNKGNFPGRFSGRQFSNSRSEMNVSTLELGDSALYLCASSSGARGLNEQFFGPGTRLTVL.

V usage is TRBV20-1 and J usage is TRBJ2-3, with 10 bases fitting TRBD1. This CDR3 region has 15 residues. Germline trimming cut 3 bases from V and 4 bases from J; bases unmatched to any gene: 7. Germline V gene sequence: CDR1 DFQATT, CDR2 SNEGSKA (reference sequence). As DNA, the CDR3 is TGCAGTGCTAGTTCTGGGGACAGGGGACCAGATACGCAGTATTTT. Translation: CSASSGDRGPDTQYF.

This clonotype appeared many times. Here the CDR3 DNA reads TGTGCCAGCAGTAGGGCCAATCCTCCCCAAGATACGCAGTATTTT. It is translated as CASSRANPPQDTQYF. The chain employs TRBV28 and TRBJ2-3; D is unresolved. The CDR3 extends over 15 amino acids. With 5 bases removed from V and 5 bases from J, the gap between germline ends came to 17 bases. Germline CDR1 MDHEN, CDR2 SYDVKM.

This chain links TRBV20-1 with TRBJ2-6; the D is unclear. Germline V gene sequence: CDR1 DFQATT, CDR2 SNEGSKA (reference sequence). The CDR3 covers 14 residues. Trimming pared 4 bases from V and 0 bases from J, leaving 7 bases between. The CDR3 here is CSATANSGANVLTF. DNA for the CDR3: TGCAGTGCTACCGCTAACTCTGGGGCCAACGTCCTGACTTTC.

V gene TRBV7-8 combines with J gene TRBJ1-2; TRBD1 agrees at 10 bases. This CDR3 comprises 16 residues. V was pared by 6 bases and J by 3 bases, with 10 bases of the junction left unmatched. The germline CDR1 and CDR2 sequences are SGHVS and FQNEAQ. CDR3 region: CASSAQRQGADYGYTF. CDR3 nucleotide sequence: TGTGCCAGCAGTGCCCAACGACAGGGGGCCGACTATGGCTACACCTTC.

The chain recombines TRBV4-2 with TRBJ2-6; D possibly matches TRBD1 or TRBD2 (5 bases each). V dropped 3 bases and J dropped 0 bases, with 21 bases sitting between them. Germline CDR1 is LGHNA and CDR2 is YNFKEQ. This CDR3 is 20 amino acids long. The CDR3 DNA reads as TGTGCCAGCAGCCAGTTTTCTATAGGGGACCATTCCTCTGGGGCCAACGTCCTGACTTTC. Protein: CASSQFSIGDHSSGANVLTF.

This chain connects TRBV7-3 to TRBJ2-7; 9 bases match TRBD1. J gave up 0 bases and V 5 bases, and 5 bases lay outside the gene matches. From germline, CDR1 is SGHTA and CDR2 FQGTGA. This CDR3 contains 15 residues. CDR3 nucleotide sequence: TGTGCCAGCAGCAATCGACAGGGGGGCTCCTACGAGCAGTACTTC. Encoded protein: CASSNRQGGSYEQYF.

This clonotype was found many times. The gene calls are TRBV27 and TRBJ1-2, with D perhaps matching TRBD1 (5 bases). Trimming left V 3 bases short and J 2 bases short, with 16 bases between. Germline CDR1 reads MNHEY; CDR2 reads SMNVEV (reference sequence). The CDR3 totals 16 residues. CDR3 in DNA: TGTGCCAGCAGTTTGCTCGGCGGGGGGGGGAACTATGGCTACACCTTC. It encodes CASSLLGGGGNYGYTF.

The V call is TRBV12-3 or TRBV12-4, the J call TRBJ1-5; 7 bases match TRBD1. J gave up 7 bases and V 5 bases, and 8 bases lay outside the gene matches. This CDR3 region has 14 residues. CDR3 in DNA: TGTGCCAGCAGTCCCCAGGGGGGTAGGCAGCCCCAGCATTTT. As protein: CASSPQGGRQPQHF.

This clonotype has only a few counts. V gene TRBV7-3 combines with J gene TRBJ2-2; possibly TRBD1 for D (6 bases). The V gene's germline CDR1 is SGHTA and CDR2 FQGTGA. Trimming shortened V by 4 bases and J by 6 bases, and 9 bases separated the two germline ends. The CDR3 extends over 13 amino acids. CDR3 DNA: TGTGCCAGCAGCTCCCGGACAGCCGGGGAGCTGTTTTTT. Amino acids: CASSSRTAGELFF.

This clonotype was counted a few times. Its ends do not fully match the called genes, so a read error is possible. The chain couples TRBV5-1 to TRBJ1-2; D gene unclear. Looked up from germline, CDR1 is SGHRS and CDR2 is YFSETQ. CDR3 length: 20 residues. The CDR3: CASSSGGYLGSLKRNSGYTF. The CDR3 DNA reads as TGCGCCAGCAGCTCGGGAGGTTACTTGGGATCCCTCAAGAGGAACTCTGGCTACACCTTC.

This clonotype was found many times. The V and J genes are TRBV7-2 and TRBJ2-3; 12 positions agree with TRBD2. CDR1 is SGHTA and CDR2 is FQGNSA in the germline V gene. V dropped 4 bases and J dropped 3; count of bases not matched to a gene: 2. The CDR3 is 15 amino acids. The CDR3 is CASSSGTSGTDTQYF. DNA of the CDR3: TGTGCCAGCAGCTCCGGGACTAGCGGGACAGATACGCAGTATTTT. The full variable domain, its missing parts supplied by reference TRBV7-2 and TRBJ2-3, is GAGVSQSPSNKVTEKGKDVELRCDPISGHTALYWYRQSLGQGLEFLIYFQGNSAPDKSGLPSDRFSAERTGGSVSTLTIQRTQQEDSAVYLCASSSGTSGTDTQYFGPGTRLTVL.

This clonotype was counted ten times or more. The V and J genes are TRBV30 and TRBJ1-4; D not resolved. CDR3 length equals 15 residues. V shed 4 bases and J shed 4 bases, with 16 bases lying between them. Germline assignment: CDR1 GTSNPN and CDR2 SVGIG (reference sequence). The CDR3, as DNA: TGTGCCTGGAAATACTATGGCAGGATTAATGAAAAACTGTTTTTT. This gives the protein CAWKYYGRINEKLFF.